The TCR beta chain described here comes from a study of PD-L1 blockade in urothelial cancer. Germline-derived CDR1 and CDR2 are SQVTM and ANQGSEA. Trimming cost V 6 bases and J 1 base, with 12 bases left between them. This CDR3 is built from 13 residues. Only a few counts were recorded for this clone. No antigen is known for it. Study outcomes and limitations: Durable benefit accompanied greater 3-week expansion of tumor-associated blood clones.

As for time point: peripheral blood 6 weeks after treatment start. Each individual provided 1 to 8 samples (taken pretreatment and on-treatment). Assay used: immunoSEQ multiplex PCR; TCRdb lists only in-frame clones, some missing. The sample holds some 50,000 clones; 70% to 90% are singletons and the top ten take more than 1.5%. This chain connects TRBV29-1 to TRBJ1-1; D possibly corresponds to TRBD1 (6 bases). The sample consisted of PBMCs, taken around atezolizumab (anti-PD-L1) treatment. The source of this sequence is a man between 45 and 60 years old with urothelial cancer. This CDR3 is CSVRQATNTEAFF. CDR3 sequence (DNA): TGCAGCGTGCGACAGGCGACGAACACTGAAGCTTTCTTT.